This TCR beta chain was recorded in a study of blood T cell repertoires in COVID-19. Looking at the study overall: Some COVID-19 samples were acute and others convalescent; all came from the United States, Italy and Spain. Nucleic acid was either cDNA or gDNA, and it came from T cells, B-cell-depleted T cells, or PBMCs.

The authors' processing: Reference gene primer amplification yielded estimated nucleated cell counts. Repertoires were generated with immunoSEQ multiplex PCR, while TCRdb's copy carries only in-frame clones and drops some. The DNA gave D and trimming, while V, J and clone size come from that table. The repertoire holds more than 40,000 clones, with around 85% as singletons. The CDR3 runs to 16 residues. Germline V gene sequence: CDR1 SGHTA, CDR2 FQGNSA. The V and J ends lost 5 bases and 4 bases, in that order; junction bases with no gene match: 8. The sequence was collected from a human donor in a cohort sampled during active COVID-19. The donor label of this sample is uncertain. The rearrangement joins TRBV7-2 to TRBJ2-1, with 10 bases identical to TRBD2. The source material was peripheral blood. The CDR3 is CASSPGSGGPYNEQFF. The DNA for the CDR3 is TGTGCCAGCAGCCCCGGTAGCGGGGGGCCTTACAATGAGCAGTTCTTC.